Listed below are T cell receptor beta chains from one sample, sequenced in a study of shared clonotypes between healthy human individuals. Repertoires were generated with immunoSEQ multiplex PCR, while TCRdb's copy carries only in-frame clones and drops some. Of fewer than 1.8 million clones in the sample, approximately 98.5% were seen once. The sequenced material came from naive CD4+ T cells sorted from blood. The receptors shown here come from a man aged 25-40 years in good health. CDR3s include the opening cysteine and the closing phenylalanine or tryptophan. The D gene is left open where the match is weak.

J,D,V,CDR3
TRBJ2-2,TRBD2,TRBV4-3,CASSQAPLAGGRFGGELFF
TRBJ2-7,TRBD1,TRBV10-3,CAISAGTGIEQYF
TRBJ1-1,-,TRBV12-5,CASAPRLNTEAFF
TRBJ2-5,-,TRBV27,CASSPLSGAATPQETQYF
TRBJ2-1,TRBD2,TRBV7-9,CASSLARGSGRLGNNEQFF
TRBJ2-5,-,TRBV7-6,CASSPHRLVSQETQYF
TRBJ1-1,-,TRBV9,CASSVDYRRDTEAFF
TRBJ2-5,-,TRBV4-1,CASSQDLVGRETQYF
TRBJ2-1,TRBD2,TRBV7-9,CASSVLAVSYNEQFF
TRBJ2-7,-,TRBV6-5,CASSHASEQYF
TRBJ2-5,TRBD2,TRBV11-3,CASSPGTSGLQETQYF
TRBJ2-2,-,TRBV11-2,CASSLAGAGELFF
TRBJ2-2,TRBD2,TRBV7-2,CASSASGTSGRNTGELFF
TRBJ2-7,TRBD2,TRBV19,CASKVAGGGSYEQYF
TRBJ2-1,-,TRBV6-5,CASSYSPGSLDEQFF
TRBJ2-1,TRBD2,TRBV19,CASSIIPGLAGVYNEQFF
TRBJ1-2,TRBD1,TRBV29-1,CSAETGVGGYTF
TRBJ2-3,TRBD1,TRBV5-1,CASSLGTGVDTQYF
TRBJ2-4,TRBD1,TRBV25-1,CASSANNRGGSKNIQYF
TRBJ1-1,-,TRBV5-1,CASSWPGGGAFF
TRBJ2-7,TRBD1,TRBV18,CASSPRGGQGWDPRSYEQYF
TRBJ2-7,TRBD1,TRBV10-3,CAISGQGGAYEQYF
TRBJ1-5,-,TRBV27,CASSLVRGPNQPQHF
TRBJ2-7,-,TRBV6-5,CASSYSGTYEQYF
TRBJ2-7,TRBD2,TRBV10-2,CASLKGLATEEQYF
TRBJ1-2,-,TRBV5-1,CASSLAENYPPLNYGYTF
TRBJ2-5,-,TRBV5-1,CASSFGTEETQYF
TRBJ2-1,TRBD2,TRBV2,CASRLREDNEQFF
TRBJ2-7,-,TRBV27,CASSFVGRHEQYF
TRBJ1-1,-,TRBV2,CASWSRGNTEAFF
TRBJ2-7,-,TRBV7-9,CASSLDSAGYYEQYF
TRBJ2-6,-,TRBV2,CASSEGGVAGANVLTF
TRBJ2-7,TRBD1,TRBV18,CASSPPTGQEYF
TRBJ2-5,-,TRBV5-1,CASSLAGGFQETQYF
TRBJ1-5,-,TRBV5-8,CASRKTGSNQPQHF
TRBJ2-7,-,TRBV18,CASSPQGMNEQYF
TRBJ2-1,TRBD2,TRBV9,CASSAREGIYNEQFF
TRBJ2-3,-,TRBV18,CASSRAGLSTDTQYF
TRBJ1-5,-,TRBV7-2,CASSFESNQPQHF
TRBJ2-7,-,TRBV21-1,CASSIRTIHSYEQYF
TRBJ2-7,-,TRBV19,CASNQGIGSGEQYF
TRBJ2-3,-,TRBV20-1,CSADTQYF
TRBJ2-1,TRBD2,TRBV7-9,CASSLRGTSGSNEQFF
TRBJ2-7,-,TRBV25-1,CASSEFRGGEQYF
TRBJ1-2,-,TRBV4-3,CASSQDIAVRDGYTF
TRBJ1-1,-,TRBV7-9,CASSKTGKNTEAFF
TRBJ2-3,-,TRBV18,CASSPRRATDTQYF
TRBJ1-4,-,TRBV29-1,CSVATPEKLFF
TRBJ2-7,-,TRBV2,CASSERREERYF
TRBJ2-7,TRBD1,TRBV9,CASSVDPRQGNANEQYF
TRBJ1-2,-,TRBV5-1,CASSLAGDGYGYTF
TRBJ2-3,-,TRBV11-3,CASSLAGRVEDTQYF
TRBJ2-3,-,TRBV5-5,CASSLGNTDTQYF
TRBJ1-3,-,TRBV9,CAGKMTDSGNTIYF
TRBJ2-7,-,TRBV7-9,CASSLVPLVEQYF